Below, 8 T cell receptor beta chains from the same sample are listed, as sequenced in a study of blood T cell repertoires in COVID-19. Generated by immunoSEQ multiplex PCR, the TCRdb table keeps only in-frame clones and is missing some. The sample contains about 200,000 clones, 85% to 90% of which appear only once. The specimen sequenced was peripheral blood. Receptor source: a woman aged 45-65 years with acute or convalescent COVID-19.

The chain carries TRBV18 and TRBJ1-2, with TRBD1 matching over 7 bases. CDR3 length equals 13 residues. The trim removed 4 bases at V and 12 bases at J, leaving 11 bases unmatched. The V gene's germline CDR1 is KGHSH and CDR2 LQKENI. The CDR3, as DNA: TGTGCCAGCTCACTCGAACCGGGACAGCTTAACACCTTC. The encoded protein is CASSLEPGQLNTF.

The chain employs TRBV24-1 and TRBJ1-2, with 10 bases fitting TRBD1. After removal of 4 bases from V and 6 bases from J, the junction contained 7 bases not matched to a gene. This CDR3 comprises 15 residues. Germline V gene lookup returns CDR1 KGHDR and CDR2 SFDVKD. CDR3 sequence reads: CATSEGRQGADGYTF. In nucleotides, the CDR3 is TGTGCCACCAGTGAGGGGAGACAGGGGGCAGATGGCTACACCTTC.

The chain joins TRBV4-1 to TRBJ1-2, with TRBD1 matching 7 bases. Losses at the gene ends were 6 bases for V and 8 bases for J; bases not matched to a gene: 18. Germline V gene sequence: CDR1 MGHRA, CDR2 YSYEKL. The CDR3 spans 16 residues. CDR3 amino acids: CASRLSRDSLRLGYTF. In DNA, the CDR3 is TGCGCCAGCAGACTTTCCCGGGACAGTCTCCGGTTGGGCTACACCTTC.

The rearrangement links TRBV6-5 to TRBJ2-7; 7 bases are a match to TRBD1. V lost 2 bases, J lost 0 bases, and 1 base stayed unmatched. The CDR3 loop spans 14 amino acids. CDR1 is MNHEY and CDR2 is SVGAGI in the germline V gene. The CDR3: CASSYGQDSYEQYF. The DNA for the CDR3 is TGTGCCAGCAGTTACGGACAGGACTCCTACGAGCAGTACTTC.

This chain links TRBV9 with TRBJ2-6, with D possibly TRBD2 on 5 matching bases. V was clipped by 0 bases and J by 4 bases, with 8 bases between them. This CDR3 is built from 15 residues. Germline-derived CDR1 and CDR2 are SGDLS and YYNGEE. CDR3 amino acids: CASSVERAGANVLTF. DNA for the CDR3: TGTGCCAGCAGCGTAGAGAGGGCCGGGGCCAACGTCCTGACTTTC.

V and J are TRBV29-1 and TRBJ1-1, with 7 bases identical to TRBD1. Trimming cost V 5 bases and J 4 bases; bases outside gene matches: 10. The CDR3 consists of 14 residues. Germline loops: CDR1 SQVTM, CDR2 ANQGSEA. Written as DNA, the CDR3 is TGCAGCGTTTTAAGGGGGCTTATGGGCACTGAAGCTTTCTTT. It is translated as CSVLRGLMGTEAFF. Combining the CDR3 with reference TRBV29-1 and TRBJ1-1 gives the whole variable domain SAVISQKPSRDICQRGTSLTIQCQVDSQVTMMFWYRQQPGQSLTLIATANQGSEATYESGFVIDKFPISRPNLTFSTLTVSNMSPEDSSIYLCSVLRGLMGTEAFFGQGTRLTVV.

The rearrangement uses TRBV7-2 and TRBJ1-1, with TRBD1 matching over 7 bases. Germline CDR1 is SGHTA and CDR2 is FQGNSA. With 4 bases clipped from V and 4 bases from J, the junction kept 3 bases outside the gene matches. The CDR3 spans 13 residues. This CDR3 is CASSSTGFTEAFF. The CDR3 DNA is TGTGCCAGCAGCTCGACAGGGTTCACTGAAGCTTTCTTT. Full variable domain (outside the CDR3, taken from reference TRBV7-2 and TRBJ1-1): GAGVSQSPSNKVTEKGKDVELRCDPISGHTALYWYRQSLGQGLEFLIYFQGNSAPDKSGLPSDRFSAERTGGSVSTLTIQRTQQEDSAVYLCASSSTGFTEAFFGQGTRLTVV.

This chain links TRBV7-2 with TRBJ2-3, with 8 bases that match TRBD1. CDR3 size: 14 residues. CDR1 is SGHTA and CDR2 is FQGNSA in the germline V gene. Losses at the gene ends were 5 bases for V and 4 bases for J; bases not matched to a gene: 5. The CDR3 DNA is TGTGCCAGCAGCCCCGACAGGGGATCAGATACGCAGTATTTT. Its translation is CASSPDRGSDTQYF.